The rows below give T cell receptor beta chains drawn from one sample of a study of CD8 T cells in Susac syndrome. One entry per CDR3 protein, called by TCRdb with MiXCR from the immunoSEQ multiplex PCR reads. Altogether around 170,000 distinct CDR3 sequences are present, around 92% being singletons, with the ten largest covering around 0.079%. Sequences were obtained from CD4+ T cells from PBMCs. All receptors come from a human donor in good health. CDR3s include the opening cysteine and the closing phenylalanine or tryptophan. The order of the fields is D gene, V gene, clone size, J gene, CDR3 protein, CDR3 DNA. D genes are given only for firm matches. The size field is filled for only some rows; it gives once, few, many or a size class.

d_call: TRBD1
v_call: TRBV19
clone_size: once
j_call: TRBJ2-7
cdr3_aa: CASRGRTGNSYEQYF
cdr3_nt: TGTGCCAGTAGGGGACGGACAGGGAACTCCTACGAGCAGTACTTC

d_call: TRBD2
v_call: TRBV12-3/TRBV12-4
clone_size: NA
j_call: TRBJ2-1
cdr3_aa: CASSFGPSGRKDEQFF
cdr3_nt: TGTGCCAGCAGTTTTGGGCCTAGCGGGAGAAAGGATGAGCAGTTCTTC

d_call: NA
v_call: TRBV5-1
clone_size: NA
j_call: TRBJ2-5
cdr3_aa: CASSPFLEAETQYF
cdr3_nt: TGCGCCAGCAGCCCATTCCTGGAGGCAGAGACCCAGTACTTC

d_call: TRBD2
v_call: TRBV29-1
clone_size: NA
j_call: TRBJ2-1
cdr3_aa: CSVAASGAHFYNEQFF
cdr3_nt: TGCAGCGTTGCGGCTAGCGGCGCCCATTTCTACAATGAGCAGTTCTTC

d_call: TRBD1
v_call: TRBV30
clone_size: NA
j_call: TRBJ1-2
cdr3_aa: CAWSTGALNYGYTF
cdr3_nt: TGTGCCTGGAGTACAGGGGCCCTAAACTATGGCTACACCTTC

d_call: NA
v_call: TRBV28
clone_size: NA
j_call: TRBJ2-7
cdr3_aa: CASSFEGGRTYEQYF
cdr3_nt: TGTGCCAGCAGTTTCGAGGGGGGGAGAACCTACGAGCAGTACTTC

d_call: NA
v_call: TRBV20-1
clone_size: NA
j_call: TRBJ1-2
cdr3_aa: CSARTGSGGYTF
cdr3_nt: TGCAGTGCCCGTACAGGGAGTGGTGGCTACACCTTC

d_call: NA
v_call: TRBV14
clone_size: NA
j_call: TRBJ2-7
cdr3_aa: CASSQELHTRYF
cdr3_nt: TGTGCCAGCAGCCAAGAACTCCACACGCGGTACTTC

d_call: NA
v_call: TRBV5-4
clone_size: NA
j_call: TRBJ1-2
cdr3_aa: CASSLDDPDRSGYTF
cdr3_nt: TGTGCCAGCAGCTTGGATGACCCAGATCGATCTGGCTACACCTTC

d_call: NA
v_call: TRBV20-1
clone_size: NA
j_call: TRBJ2-3
cdr3_aa: CSAHQGLGTDTQYF
cdr3_nt: TGCAGTGCTCACCAGGGGTTGGGCACAGATACGCAGTATTTT

d_call: NA
v_call: TRBV19
clone_size: NA
j_call: TRBJ1-1
cdr3_aa: CASLGRGRGTEAFF
cdr3_nt: TGTGCCTCTTTGGGGCGGGGCCGGGGCACTGAAGCTTTCTTT

d_call: TRBD1
v_call: TRBV6-2/TRBV6-3
clone_size: NA
j_call: TRBJ2-1
cdr3_aa: CASSRSGQGNGEQFF
cdr3_nt: TGTGCCAGCAGCCGATCCGGACAGGGGAACGGAGAGCAGTTCTTC

d_call: NA
v_call: TRBV7-2
clone_size: NA
j_call: TRBJ2-7
cdr3_aa: CASSEDLTPYEQYF
cdr3_nt: TGTGCCAGCAGCGAGGACTTGACTCCCTACGAGCAGTACTTC

d_call: NA
v_call: TRBV20-1
clone_size: NA
j_call: TRBJ1-5
cdr3_aa: CSARRGAGQPQHF
cdr3_nt: TGCAGTGCTAGAAGGGGGGCTGGGCAGCCCCAGCATTTT

d_call: NA
v_call: TRBV11-2
clone_size: NA
j_call: TRBJ2-7
cdr3_aa: CASKGRSYEQYF
cdr3_nt: TGTGCCAGCAAGGGACGCTCCTACGAGCAGTACTTC

d_call: NA
v_call: TRBV6-1
clone_size: NA
j_call: TRBJ2-3
cdr3_aa: CASRGTGIPTDTQYF
cdr3_nt: TGTGCCAGCAGAGGTACCGGGATACCCACAGATACGCAGTATTTT

d_call: TRBD1
v_call: TRBV18
clone_size: NA
j_call: TRBJ1-4
cdr3_aa: CASSRGQASTNEKLFF
cdr3_nt: TGTGCCAGCTCCCGGGGACAGGCTTCAACTAATGAAAAACTGTTTTTT

d_call: TRBD2
v_call: TRBV20-1
clone_size: NA
j_call: TRBJ2-5
cdr3_aa: CSAQAGGRETQYF
cdr3_nt: TGCAGTGCTCAAGCGGGAGGCCGAGAGACCCAGTACTTC

d_call: NA
v_call: TRBV28
clone_size: NA
j_call: TRBJ1-2
cdr3_aa: CASSLGSYGYTF
cdr3_nt: TGTGCCAGCAGCCTCGGCAGTTATGGCTACACCTTC

d_call: NA
v_call: TRBV5-4
clone_size: once
j_call: TRBJ2-2
cdr3_aa: CASSLEMLGNTGELFF
cdr3_nt: TGTGCCAGCAGCTTGGAGATGCTCGGGAACACCGGGGAGCTGTTTTTT

d_call: NA
v_call: TRBV20-1
clone_size: NA
j_call: TRBJ2-3
cdr3_aa: CSASPVVDTQYF
cdr3_nt: TGCAGTGCTAGCCCGGTAGTAGATACGCAGTATTTT

d_call: TRBD2
v_call: TRBV7-2
clone_size: NA
j_call: TRBJ2-4
cdr3_aa: CASSFSGGSGNIQYF
cdr3_nt: TGTGCCAGCAGCTTCTCGGGGGGGTCCGGAAACATTCAGTACTTC

d_call: NA
v_call: TRBV28
clone_size: NA
j_call: TRBJ2-1
cdr3_aa: CASSTPGVYNEQFF
cdr3_nt: TGTGCCAGCAGCACACCGGGGGTGTACAATGAGCAGTTCTTC

d_call: NA
v_call: TRBV11-2
clone_size: NA
j_call: TRBJ2-1
cdr3_aa: CASSFKRWDNEQFF
cdr3_nt: TGTGCCAGCAGCTTTAAGCGGTGGGACAATGAGCAGTTCTTC

d_call: TRBD2
v_call: TRBV18
clone_size: NA
j_call: TRBJ2-7
cdr3_aa: CASSPTGTSPYEQYF
cdr3_nt: TGTGCCAGCTCACCTACCGGGACTAGTCCCTACGAGCAGTACTTC

d_call: NA
v_call: TRBV4-3
clone_size: NA
j_call: TRBJ2-3
cdr3_aa: CASSQEGAVRRGSTDTQYF
cdr3_nt: TGCGCCAGCAGCCAAGAGGGGGCTGTCAGGCGGGGGAGCACAGATACGCAGTATTTT

d_call: NA
v_call: TRBV19
clone_size: NA
j_call: TRBJ2-6
cdr3_aa: CASRRGERSGANVLTF
cdr3_nt: TGTGCCAGTAGGAGGGGGGAGCGCTCTGGGGCCAACGTCCTGACTTTC

d_call: NA
v_call: TRBV20-1
clone_size: NA
j_call: TRBJ1-1
cdr3_aa: CSASLGHTEAFF
cdr3_nt: TGCAGTGCTTCCTTGGGGCACACTGAAGCTTTCTTT

d_call: NA
v_call: TRBV4-3
clone_size: NA
j_call: TRBJ1-2
cdr3_aa: CASSQVGGDVYYGYTF
cdr3_nt: TGCGCCAGCAGCCAAGTTGGGGGAGATGTTTACTATGGCTACACCTTC

d_call: NA
v_call: TRBV6-5
clone_size: NA
j_call: TRBJ2-6
cdr3_aa: CATGGNWAGANVLTF
cdr3_nt: TGTGCCACAGGGGGGAATTGGGCTGGGGCCAACGTCCTGACTTTC

d_call: NA
v_call: TRBV28
clone_size: NA
j_call: TRBJ1-5
cdr3_aa: CASSPPGGANQPQHF
cdr3_nt: TGTGCCAGCAGTCCCCCGGGGGGCGCAAATCAGCCCCAGCATTTT

d_call: NA
v_call: TRBV10-3
clone_size: NA
j_call: TRBJ2-7
cdr3_aa: CAIRSPLGGEQYF
cdr3_nt: TGTGCCATCAGGAGTCCCCTAGGAGGAGAGCAGTACTTC

d_call: NA
v_call: TRBV29-1
clone_size: NA
j_call: TRBJ2-7
cdr3_aa: CSVGRDRGVEQYF
cdr3_nt: TGCAGCGTTGGCCGGGATCGCGGGGTAGAGCAGTACTTC

d_call: TRBD1
v_call: TRBV20-1
clone_size: NA
j_call: TRBJ1-2
cdr3_aa: CSARYRDRHYGYTF
cdr3_nt: TGCAGTGCTAGATACCGGGACAGGCACTATGGCTACACCTTC

d_call: NA
v_call: TRBV7-9
clone_size: NA
j_call: TRBJ1-2
cdr3_aa: CASSSLDTLSGYTF
cdr3_nt: TGTGCCAGCAGCTCCCTGGACACCCTGAGTGGCTACACCTTC

d_call: NA
v_call: TRBV20-1
clone_size: NA
j_call: TRBJ2-7
cdr3_aa: CSASSSGADEQYF
cdr3_nt: TGCAGTGCTAGCTCTTCGGGAGCCGATGAGCAGTACTTC

d_call: NA
v_call: TRBV5-1
clone_size: NA
j_call: TRBJ1-1
cdr3_aa: CASSHGDSNTEAFF
cdr3_nt: TGCGCCAGCAGCCATGGGGACTCCAACACTGAAGCTTTCTTT

d_call: NA
v_call: TRBV15
clone_size: NA
j_call: TRBJ1-5
cdr3_aa: CATSRDPDGQPQHF
cdr3_nt: TGTGCCACCAGCAGAGATCCGGACGGCCAGCCCCAGCATTTT

d_call: NA
v_call: TRBV7-9
clone_size: few
j_call: TRBJ2-5
cdr3_aa: CASSLGGEETQYF
cdr3_nt: TGTGCCAGCAGTTTAGGTGGGGAAGAGACCCAGTACTTC

d_call: TRBD1
v_call: TRBV4-1
clone_size: NA
j_call: TRBJ1-1
cdr3_aa: CASSQLGQGGTEVFF
cdr3_nt: TGCGCCAGCAGCCAATTGGGACAGGGGGGCACTGAAGTTTTCTTT

d_call: NA
v_call: TRBV28
clone_size: NA
j_call: TRBJ1-1
cdr3_aa: CASTRGRDIMNTEAFF
cdr3_nt: TGTGCCAGCACCCGGGGGAGGGACATCATGAACACTGAAGCTTTCTTT

d_call: TRBD1
v_call: TRBV5-6
clone_size: NA
j_call: TRBJ2-7
cdr3_aa: CASSPGQDEQYF
cdr3_nt: TGTGCCAGCAGCCCAGGACAGGACGAGCAGTACTTC

d_call: NA
v_call: TRBV4-1
clone_size: NA
j_call: TRBJ1-3
cdr3_aa: CASSQPTGSRRGNTIYF
cdr3_nt: TGCGCCAGCAGCCAACCCACAGGGTCTCGACGGGGAAACACCATATATTTT

d_call: NA
v_call: TRBV7-9
clone_size: NA
j_call: TRBJ2-5
cdr3_aa: CASSPYYETQYF
cdr3_nt: TGTGCCAGCAGCCCTTACTACGAGACCCAGTACTTC

d_call: NA
v_call: TRBV6-6
clone_size: NA
j_call: TRBJ1-2
cdr3_aa: CASSYSTNYGYTF
cdr3_nt: TGTGCCAGCAGTTACTCGACAAACTATGGCTACACCTTC

d_call: NA
v_call: TRBV2
clone_size: NA
j_call: TRBJ1-1
cdr3_aa: CASSGRFGTEAFF
cdr3_nt: TGTGCCAGCAGTGGGCGTTTCGGCACTGAAGCTTTCTTT

d_call: NA
v_call: TRBV9
clone_size: NA
j_call: TRBJ1-2
cdr3_aa: CASSVSLGANTF
cdr3_nt: TGTGCCAGCAGCGTTTCTCTGGGGGCAAACACCTTC

d_call: NA
v_call: TRBV18
clone_size: NA
j_call: TRBJ2-7
cdr3_aa: CASSPGATLNYEQYF
cdr3_nt: TGTGCCAGCTCACCAGGGGCGACCCTAAACTACGAGCAGTACTTC

d_call: NA
v_call: TRBV5-1
clone_size: NA
j_call: TRBJ2-2
cdr3_aa: CASSFQPSDTGELFF
cdr3_nt: TGCGCCAGCAGCTTTCAGCCCAGTGACACCGGGGAGCTGTTTTTT

d_call: TRBD1
v_call: TRBV27
clone_size: NA
j_call: TRBJ1-4
cdr3_aa: CASSLAGTGSNEKLFF
cdr3_nt: TGTGCCAGCAGTTTAGCTGGGACAGGATCAAATGAAAAACTGTTTTTT

d_call: NA
v_call: TRBV29-1
clone_size: NA
j_call: TRBJ2-2
cdr3_aa: CSASEGLNTGELFF
cdr3_nt: TGCAGCGCTTCAGAGGGCCTGAACACCGGGGAGCTGTTTTTT

d_call: TRBD1
v_call: TRBV11-2
clone_size: once
j_call: TRBJ1-1
cdr3_aa: CASSFTGGVDTEAFF
cdr3_nt: TGTGCCAGCAGCTTTACAGGGGGCGTCGACACTGAAGCTTTCTTT